The text below deals with one T cell receptor (beta chain). With V trimmed by 7 bases and J by 3 bases, 11 bases remained unmatched. Germline-derived CDR1 and CDR2 are SGHDN and FVKESK. The CDR3 extends over 15 amino acids. Peripheral blood, 7.5 to 10 milliliters per participant, was collected. PCR was run on genomic DNA. A primer set of 30 forward and 13 reverse primers amplified the CDR3. TCRdb used MiXCR to reprocess the multiplex PCR reads, holding one entry per CDR3 protein. The table records some 250,000 distinct CDR3 sequences, approximately 50% of them present only once. The data were obtained in a study of type 1 and type 2 diabetes patients.

The chain has TRBV14 and TRBJ2-7; 8 bases agree with TRBD1. The source material was peripheral blood mononuclear cells (PBMCs). This TCR derives from a man between 18 and 35 years old with type 2 diabetes. The CDR3 DNA reads as TGTGCCAGCACCCTGACAGCAGGGGGCTTCTACGAGCAGTACTTC. This sequence encodes CASTLTAGGFYEQYF.